Below are 30 T cell receptor beta chains sequenced from a single sample in a study of graft-versus-host responses after intestinal transplantation. The antigens these receptors bind are not known. The repertoire was sequenced with immunoSEQ multiplex PCR; TCRdb's copy has only in-frame clones and lacks some. The data hold about 85,000 clones, with around 93% observed a single time. This specimen consisted of unstimulated CD8+ T cells sorted from spleen or lymph node cells, obtained before transplant. These receptors were taken from a human donor who was the organ donor for an intestinal transplant.

To note about this clone: Other DNA sequences in this specimen translate into the identical CDR3. The chain joins TRBV5-1 to TRBJ2-2; tentative D call: TRBD1 (6 bases). The CDR3 contains 15 residues. Germline values: CDR1 SGHRS, CDR2 YFSETQ. V was cut by 0 bases and J by 3 bases, with 9 bases left in between. CDR3: CASSLGQGYTGELFF. The CDR3 DNA is TGCGCCAGCAGCTTGGGGCAGGGGTACACCGGGGAGCTGTTTTTT.

This clone was seen once. Other DNA variants within this sample encode the same CDR3. This sequence joins TRBV27 and TRBJ2-7, with D possibly being TRBD1 or TRBD2 (5 bases each). With 6 bases removed from V and 4 bases from J, the gap between germline ends came to 10 bases. Germline assignment: CDR1 MNHEY and CDR2 SMNVEV (reference sequence). The CDR3 consists of 12 residues. CDR3 sequence reads: CASSGDGYEQYF. The CDR3 nucleotides are TGTGCCAGCAGCGGGGACGGTTACGAGCAGTACTTC.

This clone showed up just once. The genes are TRBV27 and TRBJ2-7; no clear D. V shed 3 bases and J shed 5 bases, with 8 bases lying between them. The CDR3 extends over 12 amino acids. Per the germline V gene, CDR1 is MNHEY and CDR2 is SMNVEV (reference sequence). The CDR3 loop reads CASSFSQHEQYF. The CDR3 DNA follows: TGTGCCAGCAGTTTTTCCCAGCACGAGCAGTACTTC.

The chain joins TRBV9 to TRBJ1-2; D remains ambiguous. Trimming left V 4 bases short and J 4 bases short, with 11 bases between. The germline gives CDR1 SGDLS, CDR2 YYNGEE. This CDR3 is 13 amino acids long. The CDR3 reads CASSIGPIYGYTF. CDR3 bases: TGTGCCAGCAGCATCGGGCCAATCTATGGCTACACCTTC.

The chain uses TRBV14 and TRBJ2-1, with 10 bases aligning to TRBD1. V lost 4 bases, J lost 9 bases, and 6 bases stayed unmatched. The germline gives CDR1 SGHDN, CDR2 FVKESK. This CDR3 is 14 amino acids long. In DNA, the CDR3 is TGTGCCAGCAGCCTCCCGGACAGGGGGATTGAGCAGTTCTTC. Amino acids: CASSLPDRGIEQFF.

By its share, this clone is medium-sized. V usage is TRBV6-6 and J usage is TRBJ1-1, with D tentatively TRBD1 (6 bases). V was trimmed by 6 bases and J by 6 bases, leaving 14 bases between them. CDR3 length: 13 amino acids. Germline assignment: CDR1 MNHNY and CDR2 SVGAGI (reference sequence). The CDR3, as DNA: TGTGCCAGCAGCCCCCAGGGGAGGGCTGAAGCTTTCTTT. It encodes CASSPQGRAEAFF.

This clone was recorded only once. The V call is TRBV9, the J call TRBJ1-1; a weak D match, TRBD1 (5 bases). The CDR3 has 15 residues. Trimming stripped 3 bases from V and 1 base from J, with 13 bases between. Germline-derived CDR1 and CDR2 are SGDLS and YYNGEE. CDR3 region: CASSGHQGSNTEAFF. The DNA of the CDR3 is TGTGCCAGCAGCGGACATCAGGGATCGAACACTGAAGCTTTCTTT.

About this clone itself: The germline gene is not matched at one end of the junction; a read error may be the cause. The chain has TRBV27 and TRBJ2-7; TRBD1 might be the D (5 bases). Germline V gives CDR1 MNHEY, CDR2 SMNVEV (reference sequence). This CDR3 has 14 amino acids. CDR3 DNA: TGTGCCAGCAGCCTATTCCAGGGTCCCTACGAGCGGTACTTC. It encodes CASSLFQGPYERYF.

The V call is TRBV10-3, the J call TRBJ1-2; D unresolved. The CDR3 has 14 residues. Germline CDR1 and CDR2: ENHRY and SYGVKD. Trimming took off 11 bases at V and 4 bases at J, with 20 bases between the two ends. CDR3 bases: TGTGCCTCCGGCGGAGGTACCCGATTCTATGGCTACACCTTC. It encodes CASGGGTRFYGYTF.

This clone was detected only once. The chain uses TRBV30 and TRBJ1-3; D remains unclear. The CDR3 extends over 12 amino acids. Trimming took off 3 bases at V and 4 bases at J, with 7 bases between the two ends. The germline CDR1 and CDR2 sequences are GTSNPN and SVGIG (reference sequence). CDR3 DNA sequence: TGTGCCTGGAGGCCCCCGGGAAACACCATATATTTT. Translation: CAWRPPGNTIYF.

The V call is TRBV2, the J call TRBJ1-6, with D perhaps TRBD1 (5 bases). There are 17 residues in the CDR3. Between the trimmed V and J ends, which lost 0 bases and 3 bases, there was a span of 12 bases. Per germline, CDR1 SNHLY and CDR2 FYNNEI. CDR3 in DNA: TGTGCCAGCAGTGAAGCGTATAGGGGTGGCTATAATTCACCCCTCCACTTT. As protein: CASSEAYRGGYNSPLHF.

The rearrangement links TRBV7-3 to TRBJ2-3; TRBD2 agrees at 8 bases. CDR1 SGHTA and CDR2 FQGTGA come from the germline V gene. Germline trimming cut 1 base from V and 0 bases from J; bases unmatched to any gene: 9. This CDR3 spans 18 amino acids. This chain's CDR3 is CASSLRGASGSSTDTQYF. In DNA, the CDR3 is TGTGCCAGCAGCTTAAGGGGTGCTAGCGGGTCCAGCACAGATACGCAGTATTTT.

The V gene is TRBV11-1, the J gene TRBJ2-7; D unresolved. Between the trimmed V and J ends, which lost 3 bases and 5 bases, there was a span of 11 bases. Germline V gene lookup returns CDR1 SGHAT and CDR2 FQDESV (reference sequence). This CDR3 has 13 amino acids. The chain's CDR3 is CASSFRDSHEQYF. The CDR3 DNA sequence: TGTGCCAGCAGCTTTAGAGATTCCCACGAGCAGTACTTC.

The chain links TRBV27 to TRBJ1-5; no definite D call. The V gene's germline CDR1 is MNHEY and CDR2 SMNVEV (reference sequence). With 2 bases removed from V and 7 bases from J, the gap between germline ends came to 12 bases. CDR3 length: 14 amino acids. The CDR3 DNA reads as TGTGCCAGCAGTTTAGGCGGCGGTGGGCAGCCCCAGCATTTT. Translated: CASSLGGGGQPQHF.

CDR3 DNA sequence: TGTGCCAGCTCACCATCAGGAGGGTCTGGAAACACCATATATTTT. It encodes CASSPSGGSGNTIYF. The chain couples TRBV18 to TRBJ1-3; D uncertain. Germline values: CDR1 KGHSH, CDR2 LQKENI. CDR3 length: 15 residues. V lost 2 bases, J lost 1 base, and 9 bases lay in between.

The gene calls are TRBV19 and TRBJ1-5; D is uncertain. The CDR3 sequence is 16 residues long. V was cut by 7 bases and J by 3 bases, with 19 bases left in between. The germline V gene encodes CDR1 LNHDA and CDR2 SQIVND (reference sequence). The CDR3 sequence is CASMSLRAGNNQPQHF. CDR3 DNA: TGTGCCAGTATGTCCTTAAGGGCGGGGAACAATCAGCCCCAGCATTTT.

The chain is built from TRBV5-1 and TRBJ2-7, with TRBD2 matching 8 bases. V dropped 6 bases and J dropped 4; count of bases not matched to a gene: 9. The CDR3 has 14 residues. The germline gives CDR1 SGHRS, CDR2 YFSETQ. The CDR3 sequence: CASTVGGGPYEQYF. CDR3 DNA: TGCGCCAGCACAGTCGGCGGGGGGCCATACGAGCAGTACTTC.

This clone was seen only once. The chain uses TRBV5-1 and TRBJ2-1; TRBD2 matches 13 bases. This CDR3 spans 15 amino acids. Looked up from germline, CDR1 is SGHRS and CDR2 is YFSETQ. The V segment lost 4 bases and the J segment 5 bases; nucleotides outside the gene matches: 3. CDR3: CASSDGTSGDNEQFF. As DNA, the CDR3 is TGCGCCAGCAGCGACGGGACTAGCGGGGACAATGAGCAGTTCTTC.

Only one count was recorded for this clone. The chain combines TRBV6-6 with TRBJ2-3; D unclear. Trimming stripped 9 bases from V and 8 bases from J, with 12 bases between. The CDR3 extends over 11 amino acids. CDR1 MNHNY and CDR2 SVGAGI come from the germline V gene (reference sequence). The CDR3 loop reads CARGWCATQYF. In DNA form, the CDR3 reads TGTGCCAGGGGGTGGTGTGCTACGCAGTATTTT.

This clone was recorded once. Other DNA sequences within the sample encode an identical CDR3. The V call is TRBV5-1, the J call TRBJ2-1; no clear D. CDR1 and CDR2 from the germline V gene are SGHRS and YFSETQ. Trimming shortened V by 0 bases and J by 6 bases, and 1 base separated the two germline ends. CDR3 length: 11 amino acids. The CDR3 protein is CASSLGNEQFF. The CDR3, as DNA: TGCGCCAGCAGCTTGGGCAATGAGCAGTTCTTC. The full variable domain, with the rest looked up from reference TRBV5-1 and TRBJ2-1, is KAGVTQTPRYLIKTRGQQVTLSCSPISGHRSVSWYQQTPGQGLQFLFEYFSETQRNKGNFPGRFSGRQFSNSRSEMNVSTLELGDSALYLCASSLGNEQFFGPGTRLTVL.

The chain employs TRBV21-1 and TRBJ2-7; the table's D call, TRBD1, has no DNA check behind it. TRBV21-1 represents a pseudogene. The CDR3 totals 14 residues. Here the CDR3 DNA reads TGTGCCAGCAGCGCTAGGACACCTTTTTACGAGCAGTACTTC. Protein: CASSARTPFYEQYF.

This clone was observed a single time. The genes are TRBV5-1 and TRBJ2-3; D unresolved. The V end lost 0 bases, the J end lost 5 bases, and 10 bases lay between the germline ends. Germline lookup yields CDR1 SGHRS and CDR2 YFSETQ. This CDR3 region has 14 residues. The CDR3 nucleotides are TGCGCCAGCAGCTTGGCCGAATTATTAGATACGCAGTATTTT. It is translated as CASSLAELLDTQYF.

The genes are TRBV4-1 and TRBJ1-1; weak D call: TRBD1 (5 bases). Germline V gives CDR1 MGHRA, CDR2 YSYEKL. The V end lost 0 bases, the J end lost 5 bases, and 19 bases lay between the germline ends. The CDR3 is made up of 17 amino acids. DNA for the CDR3: TGCGCCAGCAGCCAAGATCTAGGGTCAGGGTGGGGGACTGAAGCTTTCTTT. Translating it yields CASSQDLGSGWGTEAFF.

The chain employs TRBV5-6 and TRBJ2-7; TRBD2 might be the D (6 bases). The end of the DNA aligns better with TRBJ2-1, so the J call may be wrong. The CDR3 loop spans 15 amino acids. Germline V CDR1 and CDR2: SGHDT, YYEEEE. This chain's CDR3 is CASIPKGEENNEQFF. In nucleotides, the CDR3 is TGTGCCAGCATCCCGAAAGGGGAGGAAAACAATGAGCAGTTCTTC.

This chain connects TRBV6-1 to TRBJ2-5; D call uncertain. Trimming took off 5 bases at V and 5 bases at J, with 9 bases between the two ends. Germline-derived CDR1 and CDR2 are MNHNS and SASEGT. There are 12 residues in the CDR3. The CDR3 coding sequence is TGTGCCAGCAGTCTCCACGTCGAGACCCAGTACTTC. Translation gives CASSLHVETQYF.

This chain links TRBV27 with TRBJ2-3, with 10 bases aligning to TRBD1. The CDR3 has 18 amino acids. With 4 bases clipped from V and 4 bases from J, the junction kept 14 bases outside the gene matches. Germline lookup yields CDR1 MNHEY and CDR2 SMNVEV (reference sequence). The CDR3 bases are TGTGCCAGCAGTTCAGGCCGGGACAGGGGCGTTTTTCCAGATACGCAGTATTTT. Residues: CASSSGRDRGVFPDTQYF.

This clone has a handful of counts. This chain connects TRBV19 to TRBJ2-3; D is possibly TRBD2 (5 bases). The length of the CDR3 is 14 residues. CDR1 and CDR2 from the germline V gene are LNHDA and SQIVND (reference sequence). V dropped 8 bases and J dropped 1 base, with 13 bases sitting between them. CDR3 protein: CASGGGLGTDTQYF. The CDR3 coding sequence is TGTGCCAGTGGAGGCGGATTGGGCACAGATACGCAGTATTTT. Looking up the rest from reference TRBV19 and TRBJ2-3 gives the full variable domain: DGGITQSPKYLFRKEGQNVTLSCEQNLNHDAMYWYRQDPGQGLRLIYYSQIVNDFQKGDIAEGYSVSREKKESFPLTVTSAQKNPTAFYLCASGGGLGTDTQYFGPGTRLTVL.

This clone occurred a few times. The V and J genes are TRBV7-9 and TRBJ2-7, with 8 bases that match TRBD1. The CDR3 has 15 residues. CDR1 and CDR2 from the germline V gene are SEHNR and FQNEAQ (reference sequence). V lost 6 bases and J lost 4; bases outside the gene matches: 11. The CDR3 coding sequence is TGTGCCAGCAGTTACGGGGCAGGGGGCCAGTACGAGCAGTACTTC. It translates to CASSYGAGGQYEQYF.

The chain joins TRBV12-5 to TRBJ2-1; D unclear. Trimming cost V 5 bases and J 9 bases, with 11 bases left between them. This CDR3 has 12 residues. CDR1 and CDR2 from the germline V gene are LGHNT and FRNRAP. This CDR3 reads CASGPLLAEQFF. The CDR3 DNA sequence: TGTGCTAGTGGTCCCCTGTTGGCTGAGCAGTTCTTC.

The chain is built from TRBV4-1 and TRBJ1-5, with a possible D match to TRBD1 (6 bases). The V gene's germline CDR1 is MGHRA and CDR2 YSYEKL. This CDR3 contains 14 residues. Trimming pared 3 bases from V and 7 bases from J, leaving 13 bases between. CDR3 sequence reads: CASSQGQNVQPQHF. In DNA, the CDR3 is TGCGCCAGCAGCCAGGGACAAAATGTCCAGCCCCAGCATTTT.